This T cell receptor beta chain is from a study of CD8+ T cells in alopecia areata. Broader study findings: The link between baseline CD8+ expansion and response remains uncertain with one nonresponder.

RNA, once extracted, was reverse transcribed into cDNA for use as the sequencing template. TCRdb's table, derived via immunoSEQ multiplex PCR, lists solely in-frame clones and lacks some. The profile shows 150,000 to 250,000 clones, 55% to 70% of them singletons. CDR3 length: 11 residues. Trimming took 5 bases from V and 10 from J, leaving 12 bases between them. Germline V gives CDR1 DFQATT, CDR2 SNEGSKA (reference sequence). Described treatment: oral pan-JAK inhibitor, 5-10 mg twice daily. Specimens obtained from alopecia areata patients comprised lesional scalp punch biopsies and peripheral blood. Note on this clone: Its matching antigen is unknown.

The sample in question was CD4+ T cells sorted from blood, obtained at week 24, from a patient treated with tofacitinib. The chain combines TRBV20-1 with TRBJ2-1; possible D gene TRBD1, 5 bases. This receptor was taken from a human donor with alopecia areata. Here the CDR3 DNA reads TGCAGTGCTGGGGCCAATGTAGAGCAGTTCTTC. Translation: CSAGANVEQFF.